This TCR beta chain was sequenced in a study of shared clonotypes between healthy human individuals. About the research overall: For every donor, three CD4 naive, three CD4 memory, two CD8 naive and one CD8 memory plates were used.

Per the germline V gene, CDR1 is SGHRS and CDR2 is YFSETQ. This CDR3 is built from 13 residues. Trimming took 5 bases from V and 0 from J, leaving 9 bases between them. As to this clone: What it binds is unknown. Other nucleotide sequences from this sample produce the same CDR3.

Overall study results and limits: Sharing across four donors was highest in naive CD4 (around 5%) and lowest in memory CD8 (about 0.4%).

Deep was the level used in running the assay. Method: immunoSEQ multiplex PCR; TCRdb's copy keeps in-frame clones and lacks some. The table includes approximately 2.4 million clones, approximately 96% detected once. The receptor comes from a man younger than 35 in good health. The chain employs TRBV5-1 and TRBJ2-7, with D possibly TRBD1 on 5 matching bases. Material for sequencing was naive CD4+ T cells sorted from blood. Subset noted: CD45RA+ positively selected. The CDR3 coding sequence is TGCGCCAGCAGTCAGGGTAGCTCCTACGAGCAGTACTTC. Amino acid sequence: CASSQGSSYEQYF. The full variable domain, with the rest looked up from reference TRBV5-1 and TRBJ2-7, is KAGVTQTPRYLIKTRGQQVTLSCSPISGHRSVSWYQQTPGQGLQFLFEYFSETQRNKGNFPGRFSGRQFSNSRSEMNVSTLELGDSALYLCASSQGSSYEQYFGPGTRLTVT.